The rows below give T cell receptor beta chains drawn from one sample of a study of blood T cells in healthy people across ages. A single record per CDR3 protein comes from TCRdb applying MiXCR to the 5' RACE reads. The repertoire holds around 1,900,000 distinct CDR3 sequences, with about 39% as singletons. Sequencing used blood. These receptors were taken from a human donor in good health. The CDR3 runs from the conserved cysteine through the conserved F or W. D genes are given only for firm matches. Part of the rows lack a size; the others show once, few, many or a class for expanded clones.

d_call: .
v_call: TRBV4-2
j_call: TRBJ2-1
clone_size: few
cdr3_aa: CASGREDEQFF
cdr3_nt: TGTGCCAGCGGAAGGGAGGATGAGCAGTTCTTC

d_call: .
v_call: TRBV6-2/TRBV6-3
j_call: TRBJ1-5
clone_size: .
cdr3_aa: CASSCGDIQPQHF
cdr3_nt: TGTGCCAGCAGTTGCGGGGACATTCAGCCCCAGCATTTT

d_call: .
v_call: TRBV28
j_call: TRBJ2-7
clone_size: few
cdr3_aa: CASSLRDNSYEQYF
cdr3_nt: TGTGCCAGCAGTTTAAGGGACAACTCCTACGAGCAGTACTTC

d_call: .
v_call: TRBV12-3/TRBV12-4
j_call: TRBJ1-2
clone_size: few
cdr3_aa: CASSFLSGARGYTF
cdr3_nt: TGTGCCAGCAGTTTTTTATCGGGGGCGAGAGGCTACACCTTC

d_call: .
v_call: TRBV19
j_call: TRBJ1-2
clone_size: .
cdr3_aa: CASSIVQGSDGYTF
cdr3_nt: TGTGCCAGTAGTATAGTACAGGGCTCGGACGGCTACACCTTC

d_call: .
v_call: TRBV4-1
j_call: TRBJ1-2
clone_size: few
cdr3_aa: CASSQDLASGGSSYTF
cdr3_nt: TGCGCCAGCAGCCAAGATCTCGCCTCTGGTGGGTCGAGCTACACCTTC

d_call: .
v_call: TRBV4-3
j_call: TRBJ1-6
clone_size: .
cdr3_aa: CASSQDSDTSSYNSPLHF
cdr3_nt: TGCGCCAGCAGCCAAGATTCGGACACAAGCTCCTATAATTCACCCCTCCACTTT

d_call: .
v_call: TRBV15
j_call: TRBJ2-7
clone_size: .
cdr3_aa: CATSPSWLSHEQYF
cdr3_nt: TGTGCCACCAGCCCAAGCTGGCTATCCCACGAGCAGTACTTC

d_call: .
v_call: TRBV6-1
j_call: TRBJ1-2
clone_size: few
cdr3_aa: CASSTNISPNYGYTF
cdr3_nt: TGTGCCAGCAGTACGAATATCTCCCCTAACTATGGCTACACCTTC

d_call: .
v_call: TRBV6-2/TRBV6-3
j_call: TRBJ2-6
clone_size: .
cdr3_aa: CASSYEWGAGANVLTF
cdr3_nt: TGTGCCAGCAGTTACGAATGGGGAGCTGGGGCCAACGTCCTGACTTTC

d_call: .
v_call: TRBV12-3/TRBV12-4
j_call: TRBJ2-3
clone_size: few
cdr3_aa: CASEDSGGTDTQYF
cdr3_nt: TGTGCCAGCGAGGACAGTGGGGGGACAGATACGCAGTATTTT

d_call: .
v_call: TRBV13
j_call: TRBJ2-1
clone_size: few
cdr3_aa: CASSSPRRDGEQFF
cdr3_nt: TGTGCCAGCAGCTCCCCGCGAAGGGACGGTGAGCAGTTCTTC

d_call: .
v_call: TRBV5-6
j_call: TRBJ2-7
clone_size: .
cdr3_aa: CASSLAVTSYEQYF
cdr3_nt: TGTGCCAGCAGCTTGGCCGTTACCTCCTACGAGCAGTACTTC

d_call: .
v_call: TRBV5-1
j_call: TRBJ2-6
clone_size: few
cdr3_aa: CASSLDSRANVLTF
cdr3_nt: TGCGCCAGCAGCCTGGACTCCCGGGCCAACGTCCTGACTTTC

d_call: .
v_call: TRBV4-3
j_call: TRBJ1-5
clone_size: few
cdr3_aa: CASSQVISRRDHQPQHF
cdr3_nt: TGCGCCAGCAGCCAAGTTATATCTCGGAGGGACCATCAGCCCCAGCATTTT

d_call: .
v_call: TRBV20-1
j_call: TRBJ2-5
clone_size: few
cdr3_aa: CSARDRQEETQYF
cdr3_nt: TGCAGTGCTAGAGACCGACAGGAAGAGACCCAGTACTTC

d_call: .
v_call: TRBV4-1
j_call: TRBJ2-7
clone_size: few
cdr3_aa: CASSQTRQRTYEQYF
cdr3_nt: TGCGCCAGCAGCCAAACCCGACAGAGAACCTACGAGCAGTACTTC

d_call: .
v_call: TRBV5-1
j_call: TRBJ2-1
clone_size: .
cdr3_aa: CASSSGQPSHEQFF
cdr3_nt: TGCGCCAGCAGCTCTGGACAGCCCTCGCATGAGCAGTTCTTC

d_call: .
v_call: TRBV9
j_call: TRBJ2-7
clone_size: .
cdr3_aa: CASSELSGSYEQYF
cdr3_nt: TGCGCCAGCAGCGAATTATCAGGGTCCTACGAGCAGTACTTC

d_call: .
v_call: TRBV27
j_call: TRBJ1-2
clone_size: .
cdr3_aa: CASSLSTGWIDGYTF
cdr3_nt: TGTGCCAGCAGTTTATCAACAGGGTGGATTGATGGCTACACCTTC

d_call: TRBD2
v_call: TRBV6-6
j_call: TRBJ2-3
clone_size: many
cdr3_aa: CASSYPSGTDTQYF
cdr3_nt: TGTGCCAGCAGTTACCCTAGCGGAACAGATACGCAGTATTTT

d_call: TRBD1
v_call: TRBV20-1
j_call: TRBJ2-1
clone_size: .
cdr3_aa: CSASPGQGIYEQFF
cdr3_nt: TGCAGTGCTAGTCCGGGACAGGGGATCTATGAGCAGTTCTTC

d_call: .
v_call: TRBV6-6
j_call: TRBJ1-1
clone_size: .
cdr3_aa: CASSTFEGGTEAFF
cdr3_nt: TGTGCCAGCAGCACTTTCGAGGGGGGCACTGAAGCTTTCTTT

d_call: .
v_call: TRBV20-1
j_call: TRBJ2-7
clone_size: .
cdr3_aa: CSAREGSRGYF
cdr3_nt: TGCAGTGCCCGAGAGGGTTCCCGTGGGTACTTC

d_call: TRBD1
v_call: TRBV7-6
j_call: TRBJ2-7
clone_size: few
cdr3_aa: CASSSQGEGTYEQYF
cdr3_nt: TGTGCCAGCAGCTCACAGGGGGAAGGGACCTACGAGCAGTACTTC

d_call: TRBD2
v_call: TRBV4-3
j_call: TRBJ2-3
clone_size: .
cdr3_aa: CASSQDWGTSADTQYF
cdr3_nt: TGCGCCAGCAGCCAAGATTGGGGGACTAGCGCAGATACGCAGTATTTT

d_call: .
v_call: TRBV5-4
j_call: TRBJ2-2
clone_size: few
cdr3_aa: CASSLFGEELFF
cdr3_nt: TGTGCCAGCAGCTTGTTTGGGGAGGAGCTGTTTTTT

d_call: .
v_call: TRBV10-3
j_call: TRBJ1-2
clone_size: .
cdr3_aa: CAISESQPNYGYTF
cdr3_nt: TGTGCCATCAGTGAGTCACAGCCTAACTATGGCTACACCTTC

d_call: TRBD2
v_call: TRBV3-1
j_call: TRBJ2-1
clone_size: few
cdr3_aa: CASSLRGLAVGYNEQFF
cdr3_nt: TGTGCCAGCAGCCTCCGAGGACTAGCGGTTGGATACAATGAGCAGTTCTTC

d_call: .
v_call: TRBV5-6
j_call: TRBJ2-1
clone_size: many
cdr3_aa: CASSLLTYNEQFF
cdr3_nt: TGCGCCAGCAGCCTCCTGACCTACAATGAGCAGTTCTTC

d_call: TRBD1
v_call: TRBV4-3
j_call: TRBJ2-6
clone_size: few
cdr3_aa: CASSRVDRARANVLTF
cdr3_nt: TGCGCCAGCAGCCGGGTTGACAGGGCTCGGGCCAACGTCCTGACTTTC

d_call: TRBD2
v_call: TRBV7-2
j_call: TRBJ2-7
clone_size: .
cdr3_aa: CASSYPGGGNYEQYF
cdr3_nt: TGTGCCAGCAGCTATCCGGGAGGGGGGAACTACGAGCAGTACTTC

d_call: .
v_call: TRBV29-1
j_call: TRBJ1-1
clone_size: .
cdr3_aa: CSVDPDFEAFF
cdr3_nt: TGCAGCGTTGACCCGGACTTTGAAGCTTTCTTT

d_call: .
v_call: TRBV10-3
j_call: TRBJ2-7
clone_size: .
cdr3_aa: CAIRDGTASYEQYF
cdr3_nt: TGTGCCATCAGGGATGGGACGGCGTCCTACGAGCAGTACTTC

d_call: TRBD1
v_call: TRBV29-1
j_call: TRBJ2-2
clone_size: once
cdr3_aa: CSVRQGMDVRTGELFF
cdr3_nt: TGCAGCGTTCGACAGGGGATGGATGTACGGACCGGGGAGCTGTTTTTT

d_call: .
v_call: TRBV7-8
j_call: TRBJ2-5
clone_size: few
cdr3_aa: CASSLGEAKTQYF
cdr3_nt: TGTGCCAGCAGCTTAGGGGAGGCGAAGACCCAGTACTTC

d_call: .
v_call: TRBV20-1
j_call: TRBJ1-1
clone_size: .
cdr3_aa: CSASGSPESGAFF
cdr3_nt: TGCAGTGCTAGTGGGAGTCCAGAGAGTGGAGCTTTCTTT

d_call: TRBD1
v_call: TRBV24-1
j_call: TRBJ1-2
clone_size: .
cdr3_aa: CATSDWTGYGYTF
cdr3_nt: TGTGCCACCAGTGACTGGACAGGGTATGGCTACACCTTC

d_call: TRBD2
v_call: TRBV7-2
j_call: TRBJ2-5
clone_size: few
cdr3_aa: CASRRGVRNEQYF
cdr3_nt: TGTGCCAGCAGACGGGGGGTCCGCAATGAGCAGTACTTC

d_call: TRBD2
v_call: TRBV6-5
j_call: TRBJ2-3
clone_size: once
cdr3_aa: CASSYRTTTSGGPTDTQYF
cdr3_nt: TGTGCCAGCAGTTACCGAACAACGACTAGCGGGGGGCCCACGGATACGCAGTATTTT

d_call: .
v_call: TRBV5-1
j_call: TRBJ2-3
clone_size: .
cdr3_aa: CASILGRGTQYF
cdr3_nt: TGCGCCAGCATCTTGGGTCGGGGTACGCAGTATTTT

d_call: TRBD2
v_call: TRBV7-2
j_call: TRBJ2-5
clone_size: .
cdr3_aa: CASTVTSYRETQYF
cdr3_nt: TGTGCCAGCACGGTGACTAGCTACCGAGAGACCCAGTACTTC

d_call: .
v_call: TRBV20-1
j_call: TRBJ1-2
clone_size: once
cdr3_aa: CSARTKGGGYTF
cdr3_nt: TGCAGTGCGAGGACAAAGGGTGGTGGCTACACCTTC

d_call: TRBD1
v_call: TRBV27
j_call: TRBJ1-1
clone_size: few
cdr3_aa: CASRSYRGLGTEAFF
cdr3_nt: TGTGCCAGCAGGAGCTACAGGGGGCTGGGCACTGAAGCTTTCTTT

d_call: .
v_call: TRBV2
j_call: TRBJ1-1
clone_size: .
cdr3_aa: CASSEFSGANTEAFF
cdr3_nt: TGTGCCAGCAGTGAATTTTCAGGAGCCAACACTGAAGCTTTCTTT

d_call: TRBD2
v_call: TRBV6-5
j_call: TRBJ2-3
clone_size: few
cdr3_aa: CASSYHSGGTPDTQYF
cdr3_nt: TGTGCCAGCAGTTACCATAGCGGGGGGACCCCAGATACGCAGTATTTT

d_call: .
v_call: TRBV12-3/TRBV12-4
j_call: TRBJ2-4
clone_size: .
cdr3_aa: CASTPHRDYNEQYF
cdr3_nt: TGTGCCAGCACCCCCCACAGGGATTACAATGAGCAGTACTTC

d_call: .
v_call: TRBV6-1
j_call: TRBJ2-4
clone_size: .
cdr3_aa: CASSVSSDRHQNIQHF
cdr3_nt: TGTGCCAGCAGTGTGAGTTCAGACCGACACCAAAACATTCAGCACTTC

d_call: .
v_call: TRBV7-2
j_call: TRBJ2-1
clone_size: .
cdr3_aa: CASSLAFREQFF
cdr3_nt: TGTGCCAGCAGCTTAGCGTTTCGCGAGCAGTTCTTC

d_call: TRBD2
v_call: TRBV7-6
j_call: TRBJ2-1
clone_size: .
cdr3_aa: CASSLAGALKGNEQFF
cdr3_nt: TGTGCCAGCAGCCTAGCGGGGGCCCTTAAGGGGAATGAGCAGTTCTTC